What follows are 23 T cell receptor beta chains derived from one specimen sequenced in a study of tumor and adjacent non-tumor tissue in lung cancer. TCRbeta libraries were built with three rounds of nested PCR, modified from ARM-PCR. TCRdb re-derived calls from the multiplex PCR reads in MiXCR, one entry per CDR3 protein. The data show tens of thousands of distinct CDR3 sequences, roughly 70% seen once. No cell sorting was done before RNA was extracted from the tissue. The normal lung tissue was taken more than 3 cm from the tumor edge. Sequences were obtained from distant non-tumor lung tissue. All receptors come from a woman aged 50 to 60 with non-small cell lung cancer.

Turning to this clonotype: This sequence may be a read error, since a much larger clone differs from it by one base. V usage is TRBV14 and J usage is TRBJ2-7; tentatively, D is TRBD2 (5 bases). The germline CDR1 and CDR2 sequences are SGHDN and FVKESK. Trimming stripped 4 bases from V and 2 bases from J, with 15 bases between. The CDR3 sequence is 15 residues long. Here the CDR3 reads CASSPEGWGAYEQYF. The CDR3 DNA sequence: TGTGCCAGCAGCCCAGAAGGGTGGGGAGCCTACGAGCAGTACTTC.

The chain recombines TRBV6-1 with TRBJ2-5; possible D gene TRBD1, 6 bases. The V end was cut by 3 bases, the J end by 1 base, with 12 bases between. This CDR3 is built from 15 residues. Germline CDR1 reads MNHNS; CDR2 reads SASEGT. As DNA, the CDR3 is TGTGCCAGCAGTGAGGACAGCGGAAGCCAAGAGACCCAGTACTTC. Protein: CASSEDSGSQETQYF.

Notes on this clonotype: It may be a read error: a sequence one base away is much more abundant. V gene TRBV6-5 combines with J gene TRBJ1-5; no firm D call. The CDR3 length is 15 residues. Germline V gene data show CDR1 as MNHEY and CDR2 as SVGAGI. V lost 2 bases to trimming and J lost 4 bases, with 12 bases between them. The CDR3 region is CASSYLYRPNQPQHF. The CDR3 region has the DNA TGTGCCAGCAGTTACCTATATCGACCAAATCAGCCCCAGCATTTT.

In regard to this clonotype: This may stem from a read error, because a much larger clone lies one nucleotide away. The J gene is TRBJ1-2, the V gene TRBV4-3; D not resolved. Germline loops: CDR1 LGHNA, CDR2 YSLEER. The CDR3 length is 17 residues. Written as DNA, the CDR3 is TGCGCCATCAGCCTCGAAGCTGCGAGGTCTCCTAACTATGGCTACACCTTC. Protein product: CAISLEAARSPNYGYTF.

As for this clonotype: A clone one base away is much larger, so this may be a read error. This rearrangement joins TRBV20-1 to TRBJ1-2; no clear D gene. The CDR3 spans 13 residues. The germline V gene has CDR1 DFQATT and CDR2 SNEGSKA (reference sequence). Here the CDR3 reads CCARPPGVTGYTF. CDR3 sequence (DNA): TGCTGTGCTAGACCCCCGGGAGTTACCGGCTACACCTTC.

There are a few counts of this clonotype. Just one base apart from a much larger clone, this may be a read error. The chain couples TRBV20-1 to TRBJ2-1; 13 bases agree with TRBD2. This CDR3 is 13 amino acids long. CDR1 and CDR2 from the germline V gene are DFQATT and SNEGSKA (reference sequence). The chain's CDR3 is CSPGLAGNNEQVF. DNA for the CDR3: TGCAGTCCGGGACTAGCGGGAAACAATGAGCAGGTCTTC.

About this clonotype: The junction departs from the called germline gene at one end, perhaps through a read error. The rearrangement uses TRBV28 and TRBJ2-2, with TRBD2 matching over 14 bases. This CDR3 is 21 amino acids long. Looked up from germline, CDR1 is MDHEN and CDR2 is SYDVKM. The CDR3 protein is CASRNTHSGTSGSDYTRELFF. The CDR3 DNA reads TGTGCCAGCAGAAACACTCACTCCGGGACTAGCGGGAGTGATTATACCAGGGAGTTGTTTTTT.

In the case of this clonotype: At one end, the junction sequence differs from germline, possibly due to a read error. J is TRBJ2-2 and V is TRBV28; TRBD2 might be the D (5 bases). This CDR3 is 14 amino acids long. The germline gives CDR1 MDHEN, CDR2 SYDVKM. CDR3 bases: TGTGCCAGCAATTACGGGGATCGAATCGGGGAACTGTTTTTT. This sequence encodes CASNYGDRIGELFF.

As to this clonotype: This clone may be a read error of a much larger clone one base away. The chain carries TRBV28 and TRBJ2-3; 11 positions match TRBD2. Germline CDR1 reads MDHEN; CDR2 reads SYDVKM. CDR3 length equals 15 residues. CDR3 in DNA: TGTACCAGCATAGCGGGAGGGTCTCGCACAGATACGCAGTATTTT. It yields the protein CTSIAGGSRTDTQYF.

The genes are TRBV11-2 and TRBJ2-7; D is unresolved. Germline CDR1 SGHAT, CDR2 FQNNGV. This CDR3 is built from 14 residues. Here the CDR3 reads CTSSLTIWNDEQYF. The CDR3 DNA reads TGTACAAGCAGCTTAACCATTTGGAACGACGAGCAGTACTTC.

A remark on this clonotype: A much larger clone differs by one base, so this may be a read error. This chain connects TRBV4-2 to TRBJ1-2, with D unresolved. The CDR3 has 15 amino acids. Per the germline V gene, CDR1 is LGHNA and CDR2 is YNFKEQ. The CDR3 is CVSSQDEGKNYGYTF. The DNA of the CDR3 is TGTGTCAGCAGCCAAGATGAAGGGAAGAACTATGGCTACACCTTC.

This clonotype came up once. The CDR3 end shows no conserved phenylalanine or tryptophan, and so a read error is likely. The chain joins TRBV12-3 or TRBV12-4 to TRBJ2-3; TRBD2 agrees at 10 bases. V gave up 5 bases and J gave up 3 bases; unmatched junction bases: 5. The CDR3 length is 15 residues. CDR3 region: CASSGLTSGTDTQYS. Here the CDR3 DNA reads TGTGCCAGCAGTGGATTGACTAGCGGGACAGATACGCAGTATTCT.

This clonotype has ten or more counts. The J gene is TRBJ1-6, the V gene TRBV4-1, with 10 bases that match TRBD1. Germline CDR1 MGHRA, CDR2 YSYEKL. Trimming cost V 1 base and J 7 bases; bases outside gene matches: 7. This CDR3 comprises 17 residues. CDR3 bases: TGCGCCAGCAGCCAAGTTGGGACAGGGGAACAGAATTCACCCCTCCACTTT. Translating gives CASSQVGTGEQNSPLHF.

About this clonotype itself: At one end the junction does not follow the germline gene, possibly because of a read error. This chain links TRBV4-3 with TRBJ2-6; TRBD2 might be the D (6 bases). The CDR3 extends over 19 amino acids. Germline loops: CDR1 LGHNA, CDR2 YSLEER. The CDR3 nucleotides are TGCGCCATCAGCCAAGATTTACCAGGGCCTGGGACTGGGGCCAACGTCCTGACATTC. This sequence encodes CAISQDLPGPGTGANVLTF.

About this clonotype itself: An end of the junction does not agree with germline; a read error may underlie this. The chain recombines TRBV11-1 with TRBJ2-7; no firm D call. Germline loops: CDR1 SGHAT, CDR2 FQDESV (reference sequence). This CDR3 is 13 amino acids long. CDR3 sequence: CASSLGIGNELYF. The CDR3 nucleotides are TGTGCCAGCAGCTTAGGAATAGGGAACGAGCTGTACTTC. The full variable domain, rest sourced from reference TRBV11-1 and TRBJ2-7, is EAEVAQSPRYKITEKSQAVAFWCDPISGHATLYWYRQILGQGPELLVQFQDESVVDDSQLPKDRFSAERLKGVDSTLKIQPAELGDSAMYLCASSLGIGNELYFGPGTRLTVT.

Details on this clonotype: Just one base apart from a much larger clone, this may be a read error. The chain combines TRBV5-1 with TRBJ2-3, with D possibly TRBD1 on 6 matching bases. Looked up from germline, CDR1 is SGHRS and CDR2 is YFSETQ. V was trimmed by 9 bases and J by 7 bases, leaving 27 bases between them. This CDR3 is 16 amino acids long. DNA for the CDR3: TGCGCCAACAGTCCGGACGGCCATAGGGGGTTGTATACGCAGTATTTT. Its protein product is CANSPDGHRGLYTQYF.

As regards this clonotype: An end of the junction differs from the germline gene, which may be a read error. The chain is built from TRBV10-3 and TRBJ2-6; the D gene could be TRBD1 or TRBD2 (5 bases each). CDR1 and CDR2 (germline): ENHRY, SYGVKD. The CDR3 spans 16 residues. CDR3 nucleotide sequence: TGTGCCATCAGCCCCGGGATGGGGGTTGGGCCCAACGTCCTGACTTTC. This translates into CAISPGMGVGPNVLTF.

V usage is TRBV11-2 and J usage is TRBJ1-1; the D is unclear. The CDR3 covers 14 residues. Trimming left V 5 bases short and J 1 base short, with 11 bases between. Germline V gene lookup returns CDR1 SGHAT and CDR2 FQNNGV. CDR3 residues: CASSLAAKNTEAFF. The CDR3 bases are TGTGCCAGCAGCCTCGCAGCAAAGAACACTGAAGCTTTCTTT.

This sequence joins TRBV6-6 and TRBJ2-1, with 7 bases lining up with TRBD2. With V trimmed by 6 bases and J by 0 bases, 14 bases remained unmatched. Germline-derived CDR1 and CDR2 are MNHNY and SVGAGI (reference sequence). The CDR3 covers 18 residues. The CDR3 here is CASSSGTNGSGSYNEQFF. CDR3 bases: TGTGCCAGCAGCTCTGGGACTAACGGGAGTGGCTCCTACAATGAGCAGTTCTTC.

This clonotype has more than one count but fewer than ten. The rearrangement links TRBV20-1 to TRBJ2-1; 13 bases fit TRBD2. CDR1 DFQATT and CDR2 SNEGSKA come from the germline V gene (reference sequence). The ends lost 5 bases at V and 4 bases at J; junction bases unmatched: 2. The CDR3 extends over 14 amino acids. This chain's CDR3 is CSAETSGRYNEQFF. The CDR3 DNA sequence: TGCAGTGCTGAGACTAGCGGGAGGTACAATGAGCAGTTCTTC.

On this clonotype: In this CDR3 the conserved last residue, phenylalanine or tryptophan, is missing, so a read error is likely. CDR3 sequence reads: CASSPWAIGSYEQYL. Written as DNA, the CDR3 is TGCGCCAGCAGCCCTTGGGCTATCGGTTCCTACGAGCAGTACTTA. This chain connects TRBV11-2 to TRBJ2-7; D unresolved. This CDR3 is built from 15 residues. CDR1 and CDR2 from the germline V gene are SGHAT and FQNNGV.

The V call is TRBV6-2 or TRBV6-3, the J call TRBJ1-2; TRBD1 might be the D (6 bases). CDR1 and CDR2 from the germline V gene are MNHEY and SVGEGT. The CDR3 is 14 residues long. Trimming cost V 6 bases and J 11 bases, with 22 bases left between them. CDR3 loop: CASSRGQGQDVYTF. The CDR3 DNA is TGTGCCAGCAGCCGCGGGCAGGGGCAGGATGTTTACACCTTC.

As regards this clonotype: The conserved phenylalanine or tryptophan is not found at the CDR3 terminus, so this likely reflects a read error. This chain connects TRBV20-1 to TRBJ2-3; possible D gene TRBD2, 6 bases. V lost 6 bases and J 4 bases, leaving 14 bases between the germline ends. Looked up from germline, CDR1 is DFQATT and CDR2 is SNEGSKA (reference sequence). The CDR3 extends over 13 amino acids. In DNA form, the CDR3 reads TGCAGTGCCCGGCCTAGCGTCCCAGATACGCAGTATTCT. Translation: CSARPSVPDTQYS.